This entry lists 8 T cell receptor beta chains sequenced from one sample in a study of T cell repertoires in cytomegalovirus infection. These receptors are not linked to any known antigen. Via MiXCR, TCRdb re-called the reads, giving one row per CDR3 protein. Of 250,000 to 300,000 distinct CDR3 sequences listed, under 25% are singletons. Sequenced material: cultured PBMCs, taken from culture after CMV antigen stimulation. These receptors all stem from a human donor in good health (CMV status not recorded). Some clones in this sample may be carry-over from other donors' samples.

This clonotype occurred a few times. The chain carries TRBV19 and TRBJ2-1; maybe TRBD1 (6 bases). CDR3 size: 12 residues. Germline assignment: CDR1 LNHDA and CDR2 SQIVND (reference sequence). V dropped 6 bases and J dropped 5 bases, with 8 bases sitting between them. Here the CDR3 reads CASRRTDNEQFF. CDR3 nucleotide sequence: TGTGCCAGTAGAAGGACAGACAATGAGCAGTTCTTC.

Only a few counts were recorded for this clonotype. The chain couples TRBV7-9 to TRBJ1-4; TRBD1 matches 8 bases. The CDR3 has 16 amino acids. The germline gives CDR1 SEHNR, CDR2 FQNEAQ (reference sequence). The V segment lost 7 bases and the J segment 0 bases; nucleotides outside the gene matches: 7. For the CDR3, the DNA is TGTGCCAGCAACTTTCCGACAGGGGCAACTAATGAAAAACTGTTTTTT. As protein: CASNFPTGATNEKLFF.

This clonotype was seen a few times. The genes are TRBV13 and TRBJ1-2; TRBD1 might be the D (6 bases). V shed 5 bases and J shed 0 bases, with 13 bases lying between them. Germline V gene lookup returns CDR1 PRHDT and CDR2 FYEKMQ (reference sequence). The CDR3 length is 15 residues. CDR3 nucleotide sequence: TGTGCCAGCAGCCCACCCGGACAGACTAACTATGGCTACACCTTC. The encoded protein is CASSPPGQTNYGYTF.

The chain recombines TRBV7-6 with TRBJ2-7; 10 bases agree with TRBD2. There are 20 residues in the CDR3. J was trimmed by 4 bases and V by 0 bases; bases with no gene match: 18. Germline CDR1 is SGHVS and CDR2 is FNYEAQ. The DNA of the CDR3 is TGTGCCAGCAGCTTAGCGCCTGGGGGGGGCGGGACTAGCGCCTCTTACGAGCAGTACTTC. This encodes CASSLAPGGGGTSASYEQYF.

The chain couples TRBV27 to TRBJ2-1; weak D call: TRBD2 (5 bases). Trimming shortened V by 6 bases and J by 8 bases, and 14 bases separated the two germline ends. Germline V gene sequence: CDR1 MNHEY, CDR2 SMNVEV (reference sequence). The CDR3 loop spans 13 amino acids. CDR3 sequence: CASRGGSPDEQFF. CDR3 sequence (DNA): TGTGCCAGCAGAGGAGGATCTCCCGATGAGCAGTTCTTC.

The CDR3: CASSLGGRLAGLYEQYV. The CDR3 coding sequence is TGTGCCAGCAGCTTAGGGGGACGACTAGCGGGCCTATACGAGCAGTACGTC. The chain joins TRBV13 to TRBJ2-7, with 10 bases aligning to TRBD2. Germline V gives CDR1 PRHDT, CDR2 FYEKMQ (reference sequence). The CDR3 contains 17 residues. Unmatched junction bases numbered 9, after V lost 0 bases and J lost 4 bases.

This clonotype was seen more than once but under ten times. The V call is TRBV24-1, the J call TRBJ2-1; D might be TRBD2 (5 bases). Germline CDR1 and CDR2: KGHDR and SFDVKD. The germline V and J ends were trimmed by 6 bases and 4 bases, with 15 bases remaining between them. This CDR3 has 15 residues. As DNA, the CDR3 is TGTGCCACCAGTCCCCCCGGGGAGTGGTACAATGAGCAGTTCTTC. As protein: CATSPPGEWYNEQFF.

The sample holds a few counts of this clonotype. This chain uses TRBV6-2 or TRBV6-3 with TRBJ2-7; D perhaps matches TRBD2 (6 bases). V gave up 3 bases and J gave up 1 base, with 10 bases separating them. The CDR3 totals 14 residues. The germline V gene encodes CDR1 MNHEY and CDR2 SVGEGT. DNA for the CDR3: TGTGCCAGCAGTTATCGGGGGAAATCCTACGAGCAGTACTTC. It yields the protein CASSYRGKSYEQYF.